A selection of T cell receptor beta chains follows, all from one sample in a study of T cell responses to AZD1222 COVID-19 vaccine. Using immunoSEQ multiplex PCR, the repertoire was profiled, and TCRdb retains in-frame clones only, with some absent. This table has about 140,000 clones, 85% to 90% appearing once. Sequences were derived from peripheral blood, sampled on day 0 of AZD1222 vaccination. The source of these receptors is an adult in good health. Each CDR3 is given with its conserved first and last residue. D genes are given only for firm matches. Some rows have no size entry. The others give once, few or many, or a class for an expanded clone.

clone_size: -; j_call: TRBJ2-1; v_call: TRBV12-3/TRBV12-4; d_call: TRBD2; cdr3_aa: CASSLLAGGEQFF; cdr3_nt: TGTGCCAGCAGTTTACTAGCGGGAGGTGAGCAGTTCTTC
clone_size: once; j_call: TRBJ2-1; v_call: TRBV7-6; d_call: -; cdr3_aa: CASWGLRGVLDNEQFF; cdr3_nt: TGTGCCAGCTGGGGCTTAAGGGGAGTACTTGACAATGAGCAGTTCTTC
clone_size: -; j_call: TRBJ1-4; v_call: TRBV5-1; d_call: -; cdr3_aa: CASSLEGREKLFF; cdr3_nt: TGCGCCAGCAGCTTGGAAGGACGCGAAAAACTGTTTTTT
clone_size: -; j_call: TRBJ2-3; v_call: TRBV6-5; d_call: -; cdr3_aa: CASSYEALSTDTQYF; cdr3_nt: TGTGCCAGCAGTTACGAGGCCCTAAGCACAGATACGCAGTATTTT
clone_size: -; j_call: TRBJ1-2; v_call: TRBV28; d_call: TRBD1; cdr3_aa: CASSPGTGGPLNYGYTF; cdr3_nt: TGTGCCAGCAGCCCCGGGACAGGGGGTCCCCTTAACTATGGCTACACCTTC
clone_size: once; j_call: TRBJ2-2; v_call: TRBV5-1; d_call: -; cdr3_aa: CASSLGQNTGELFF; cdr3_nt: TGCGCCAGCAGCTTGGGACAGAACACCGGGGAGCTGTTTTTT
clone_size: once; j_call: TRBJ2-1; v_call: TRBV28; d_call: -; cdr3_aa: CASSLNEQFF; cdr3_nt: TGTGCCAGCAGTCTGAATGAGCAGTTCTTC
clone_size: -; j_call: TRBJ1-6; v_call: TRBV5-6; d_call: -; cdr3_aa: CATARGGHGNSPLHF; cdr3_nt: TGTGCCACAGCCCGCGGGGGTCACGGAAATTCACCCCTCCACTTT
clone_size: -; j_call: TRBJ2-1; v_call: TRBV27; d_call: TRBD1; cdr3_aa: CASSSWTGSNEQFF; cdr3_nt: TGTGCCAGCAGTTCATGGACAGGGAGCAATGAGCAGTTCTTC
clone_size: few; j_call: TRBJ1-5; v_call: TRBV13; d_call: TRBD1; cdr3_aa: CASSLGGGQGHQPQHF; cdr3_nt: TGTGCCAGCAGCTTAGGCGGGGGACAGGGCCATCAGCCCCAGCATTTT